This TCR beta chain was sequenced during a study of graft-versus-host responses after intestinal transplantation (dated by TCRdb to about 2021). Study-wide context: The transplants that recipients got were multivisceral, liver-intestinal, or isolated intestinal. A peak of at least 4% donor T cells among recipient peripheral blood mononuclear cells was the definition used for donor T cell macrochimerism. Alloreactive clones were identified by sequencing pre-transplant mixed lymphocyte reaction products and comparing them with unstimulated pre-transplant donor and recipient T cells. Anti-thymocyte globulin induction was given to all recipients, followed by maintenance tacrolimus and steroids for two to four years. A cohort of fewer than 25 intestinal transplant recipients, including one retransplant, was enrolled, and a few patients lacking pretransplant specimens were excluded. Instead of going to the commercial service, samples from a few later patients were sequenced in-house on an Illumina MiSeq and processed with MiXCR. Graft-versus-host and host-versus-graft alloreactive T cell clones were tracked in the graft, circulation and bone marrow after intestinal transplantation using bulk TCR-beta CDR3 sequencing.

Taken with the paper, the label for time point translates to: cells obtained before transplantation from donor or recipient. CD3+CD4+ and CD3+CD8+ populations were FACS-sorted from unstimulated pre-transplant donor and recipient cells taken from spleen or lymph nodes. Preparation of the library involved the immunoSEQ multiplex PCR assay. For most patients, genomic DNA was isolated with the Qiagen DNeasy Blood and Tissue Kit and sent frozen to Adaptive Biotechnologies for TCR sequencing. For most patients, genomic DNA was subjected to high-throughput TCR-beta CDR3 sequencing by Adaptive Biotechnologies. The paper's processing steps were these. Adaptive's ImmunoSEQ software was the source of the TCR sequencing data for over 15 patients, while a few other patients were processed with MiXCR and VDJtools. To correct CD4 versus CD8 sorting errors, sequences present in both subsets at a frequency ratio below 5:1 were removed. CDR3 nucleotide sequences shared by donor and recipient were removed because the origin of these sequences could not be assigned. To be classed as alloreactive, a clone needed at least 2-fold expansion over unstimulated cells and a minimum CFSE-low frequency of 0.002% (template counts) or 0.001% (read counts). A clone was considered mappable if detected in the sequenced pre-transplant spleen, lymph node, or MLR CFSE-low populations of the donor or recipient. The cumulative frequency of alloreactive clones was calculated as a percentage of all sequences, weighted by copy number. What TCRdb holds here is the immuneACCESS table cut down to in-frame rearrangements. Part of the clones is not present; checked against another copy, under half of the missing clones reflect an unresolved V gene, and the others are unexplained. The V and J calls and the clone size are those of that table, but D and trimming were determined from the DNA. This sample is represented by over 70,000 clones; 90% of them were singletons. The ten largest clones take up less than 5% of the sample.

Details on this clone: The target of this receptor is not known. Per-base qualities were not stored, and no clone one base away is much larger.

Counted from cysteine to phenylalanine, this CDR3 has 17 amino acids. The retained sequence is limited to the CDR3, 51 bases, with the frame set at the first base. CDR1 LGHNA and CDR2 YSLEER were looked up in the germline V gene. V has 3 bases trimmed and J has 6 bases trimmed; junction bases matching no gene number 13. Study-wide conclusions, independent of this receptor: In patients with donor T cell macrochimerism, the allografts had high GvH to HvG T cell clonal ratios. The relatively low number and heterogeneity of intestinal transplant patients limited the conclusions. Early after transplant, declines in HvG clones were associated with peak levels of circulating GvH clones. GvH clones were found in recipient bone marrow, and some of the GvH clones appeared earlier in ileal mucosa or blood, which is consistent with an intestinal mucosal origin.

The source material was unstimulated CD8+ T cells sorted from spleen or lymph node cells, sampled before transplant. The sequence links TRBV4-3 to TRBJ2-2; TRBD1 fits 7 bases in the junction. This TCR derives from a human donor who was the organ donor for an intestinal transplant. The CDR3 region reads CASSHWGRPTGPGELFF. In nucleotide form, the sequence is TGCGCCAGCAGCCACTGGGGTAGGCCGACAGGGCCCGGGGAGCTGTTTTTT.